This entry is about one TCR beta chain. From the 5' RACE reads, TCRdb called clonotypes with MiXCR, one entry per CDR3 protein. The data show about 210,000 distinct CDR3 sequences, 8% to 11% seen once. Trimming removed 1 base at V and 4 bases at J, with 3 bases between. The germline V gene has CDR1 KGHDR and CDR2 SFDVKD. The CDR3 runs 12 residues. This entry belongs to a study of T-cell memory formation after mild COVID-19. The sequence was collected from a man younger than 30 who had mild COVID-19 (a few samples of this study predate the infection). Cell type and time point are not known. Sequenced sample: PBMCs or a T cell subset sorted from them (not recorded which). V and J are TRBV24-1 and TRBJ2-5; no clear D gene. The CDR3 sequence: CATSDFAETQYF. The CDR3 DNA follows: TGTGCCACCAGTGATTTCGCAGAGACCCAGTACTTC.